This TCR beta chain originates from a study of T cell repertoires in cytomegalovirus infection. Across the whole study: CMV epitopes that were recently identified and HLA-C-restricted were used alongside well-studied HLA-B-restricted ones. An indication of both CMV infection and matching HLA type came from public TCR beta signatures. General study points: What dominated the ex vivo response were HLA-C-restricted CMV-specific TCR beta clonotypes. CMV carriers having the relevant HLA were flagged by cumulative public TCR beta family frequency.

Remarks on this clonotype: The antigen remains undetermined.

TCRdb fed the reads into MiXCR, producing one record per CDR3 protein. The sample shows roughly 860,000 distinct CDR3 sequences, 30% to 35% of them seen only once. Trimming stripped 4 bases from V and 14 bases from J, with 14 bases between. The CDR3 loop spans 12 amino acids. CDR1 and CDR2 (germline): SGHAT, FQNNGV. V is TRBV11-2 and J is TRBJ2-2; D is undetermined. Specimen: cultured CD8+ T cells from PBMCs, collected from culture after CMV antigen stimulation. This clonotype originated in a human donor in good health (CMV status not recorded). Some clones in this sample may be carry-over from other donors' samples. CDR3 sequence reads: CASSSSPVELFF. CDR3 DNA sequence: TGTGCCAGCAGCTCCTCACCCGTCGAACTGTTTTTT.